Shown below are 11 T cell receptor beta chains from a single sample sequenced in a study of CD8 T cells in ankylosing spondylitis. TCRdb fed the 5' RACE reads into MiXCR, producing one record per CDR3 protein. The table includes 200,000 to 300,000 distinct CDR3 sequences, about 9.1% detected once. Input material: blood, either unsorted or a sorted T cell fraction (not recorded which). The origin of the receptors is a male donor with ankylosing spondylitis or in good health (not recorded which).

This clonotype was observed at least ten times. J is TRBJ2-1 and V is TRBV12-3 or TRBV12-4; D gene uncertain. The CDR3 consists of 11 residues. Deletions cut 3 bases from V and 10 bases from J, with 7 bases between. CDR3 in DNA: TGTGCCAGCAGTTTTAGTTCGGAGCAGTTCTTC. Translated, it gives CASSFSSEQFF.

The sample holds a few counts of this clonotype. V is TRBV12-3 or TRBV12-4 and J is TRBJ1-5, with a weak D call TRBD1 (5 bases). V was clipped by 2 bases and J by 2 bases, with 13 bases between them. The CDR3 extends over 16 amino acids. The CDR3 DNA is TGTGCCAGCAGTTTAAGTTGGGGGGAGGGCAATCAGCCCCAGCATTTT. Its protein is CASSLSWGEGNQPQHF.

The chain is built from TRBV11-2 and TRBJ1-6; D might be TRBD1 (6 bases). CDR1 is SGHAT, CDR2 FQNNGV, per germline. CDR3 length: 14 residues. The V end was cut by 5 bases, the J end by 9 bases, with 14 bases between. This CDR3 reads CASSPGGGVSPLHF. The CDR3 nucleotides are TGTGCCAGCAGCCCTGGAGGGGGGGTTTCACCCCTCCACTTT.

This clonotype was counted ten times or more. The gene calls are TRBV20-1 and TRBJ2-1; the D is unclear. Germline loops: CDR1 DFQATT, CDR2 SNEGSKA (reference sequence). The CDR3 is 15 amino acids. Trimming took 5 bases from V and 0 from J, leaving 14 bases between them. CDR3 DNA sequence: TGCAGTGCTCTTCGGGCTCCGGGCTCCTACAATGAGCAGTTCTTC. Translation gives CSALRAPGSYNEQFF.

In this sample, this clonotype turned up many times. The chain uses TRBV12-3 or TRBV12-4 and TRBJ2-3; the D gene is possibly TRBD2 (6 bases). V lost 7 bases to trimming and J lost 7 bases, with 12 bases between them. The CDR3 length is 12 residues. The CDR3 here is CASTPAGHTQYF. CDR3 DNA: TGTGCCAGCACTCCCGCGGGGCATACGCAGTATTTT.

This clonotype was seen a handful of times. The J gene is TRBJ1-6, the V gene TRBV5-1, with D possibly matching TRBD1 (6 bases). The germline V and J ends were trimmed by 5 bases and 10 bases, with 19 bases remaining between them. The CDR3 totals 15 residues. The germline gives CDR1 SGHRS, CDR2 YFSETQ. The CDR3 nucleotides are TGCGCCAGCAGATCGACCGGCACAGGGAGGTCACCCCTCCACTTT. Its translation is CASRSTGTGRSPLHF.

CDR3 protein: CSARDWASGSGAGELFF. The CDR3 nucleotides read TGCAGTGCTAGAGATTGGGCTAGCGGGAGTGGAGCCGGGGAGCTGTTTTTT. The chain is built from TRBV20-1 and TRBJ2-2; TRBD2 aligns across 10 bases. With V trimmed by 0 bases and J by 6 bases, 10 bases remained unmatched. This CDR3 has 17 amino acids. Looked up from germline, CDR1 is DFQATT and CDR2 is SNEGSKA (reference sequence).

This clonotype was observed many times. The V gene is TRBV6-1, the J gene TRBJ2-7; the D gene could be TRBD1 or TRBD2 (7 bases each). This CDR3 is 14 amino acids long. CDR1 and CDR2 (germline): MNHNS, SASEGT. V was pared by 8 bases and J by 4 bases, with 18 bases between. DNA for the CDR3: TGTGCCAGCGGGGAGGGACAGCTCCTATACGAGCAGTACTTC. Translated: CASGEGQLLYEQYF.

This chain links TRBV4-1 with TRBJ2-5, with 12 positions matching TRBD1. There are 17 residues in the CDR3. In germline, CDR1 is MGHRA, CDR2 YSYEKL. J gave up 4 bases and V 0 bases, and 6 bases lay outside the gene matches. CDR3 region: CASSQERGTGGAETQYF. Here the CDR3 DNA reads TGCGCCAGCAGCCAAGAAAGGGGGACAGGGGGCGCAGAGACCCAGTACTTC.

This clonotype was picked up many times. This chain uses TRBV4-3 with TRBJ2-2; TRBD2 agrees at 10 bases. CDR3 size: 17 residues. The germline gives CDR1 LGHNA, CDR2 YSLEER. Trimming removed 0 bases from V and 8 bases from J; junction bases left unmatched: 9. DNA of the CDR3: TGCGCCAGCAGCCAAGAGTTAGCGGGAGGCAAAGTGGGGGAGCTGTTTTTT. Translating gives CASSQELAGGKVGELFF.

This clonotype was recorded many times. The chain employs TRBV5-1 and TRBJ1-2; no definite D call. There are 14 residues in the CDR3. V was clipped by 4 bases and J by 0 bases, with 10 bases between them. Germline assignment: CDR1 SGHRS and CDR2 YFSETQ. CDR3 nucleotide sequence: TGCGCCAGCAGCGAGAGCACCGCTAACTATGGCTACACCTTC. Translation gives CASSESTANYGYTF.